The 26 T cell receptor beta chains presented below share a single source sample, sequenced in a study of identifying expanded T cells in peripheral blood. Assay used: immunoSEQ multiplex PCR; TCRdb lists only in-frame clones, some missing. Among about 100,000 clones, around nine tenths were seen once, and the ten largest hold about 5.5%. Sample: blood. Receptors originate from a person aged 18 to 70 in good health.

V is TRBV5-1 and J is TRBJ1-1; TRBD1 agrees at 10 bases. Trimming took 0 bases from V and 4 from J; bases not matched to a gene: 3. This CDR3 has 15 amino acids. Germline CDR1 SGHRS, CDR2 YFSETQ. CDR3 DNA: TGCGCCAGCAGCTTGGGACAGGGGGCTGTCACTGAAGCTTTCTTT. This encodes CASSLGQGAVTEAFF.

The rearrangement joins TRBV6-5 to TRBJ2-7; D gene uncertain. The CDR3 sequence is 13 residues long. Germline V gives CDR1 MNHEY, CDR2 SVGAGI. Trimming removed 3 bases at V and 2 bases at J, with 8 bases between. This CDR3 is CASSYAGTYEQYF. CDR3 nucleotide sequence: TGTGCCAGCAGTTATGCAGGAACCTACGAGCAGTACTTC.

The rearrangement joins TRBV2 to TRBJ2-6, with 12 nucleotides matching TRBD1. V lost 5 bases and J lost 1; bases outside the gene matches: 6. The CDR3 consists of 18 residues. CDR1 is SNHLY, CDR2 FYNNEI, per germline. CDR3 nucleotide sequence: TGTGCCAGCAGTAAGGGACAGGGGGCTGTTTCTGGGGCCAACGTCCTGACTTTC. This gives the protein CASSKGQGAVSGANVLTF.

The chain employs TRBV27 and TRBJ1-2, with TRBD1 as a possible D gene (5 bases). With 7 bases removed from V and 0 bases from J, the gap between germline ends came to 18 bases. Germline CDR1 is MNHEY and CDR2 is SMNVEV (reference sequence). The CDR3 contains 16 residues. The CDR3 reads CASIGGDDLPNYGYTF. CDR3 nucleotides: TGTGCCAGCATAGGCGGGGACGACCTCCCTAACTATGGCTACACCTTC.

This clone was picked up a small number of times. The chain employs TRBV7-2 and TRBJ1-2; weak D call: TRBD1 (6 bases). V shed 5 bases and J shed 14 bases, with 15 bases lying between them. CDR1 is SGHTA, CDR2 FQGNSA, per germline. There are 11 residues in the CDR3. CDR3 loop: CASSEQTGGTF. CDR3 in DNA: TGTGCCAGCAGCGAGCAGACAGGAGGAACCTTC.

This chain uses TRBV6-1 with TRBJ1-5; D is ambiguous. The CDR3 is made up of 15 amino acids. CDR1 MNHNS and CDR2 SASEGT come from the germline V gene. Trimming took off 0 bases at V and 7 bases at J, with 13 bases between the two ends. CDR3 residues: CASSEAEGFGQPQHF. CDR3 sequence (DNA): TGTGCCAGCAGTGAAGCAGAAGGGTTTGGGCAGCCCCAGCATTTT.

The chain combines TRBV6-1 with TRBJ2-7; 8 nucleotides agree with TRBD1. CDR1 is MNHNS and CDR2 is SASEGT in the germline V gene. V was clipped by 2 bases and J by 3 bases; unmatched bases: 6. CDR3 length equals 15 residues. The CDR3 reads CASSEFHGQGYEQYF. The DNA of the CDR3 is TGTGCCAGCAGTGAATTTCACGGACAGGGCTACGAGCAGTACTTC.

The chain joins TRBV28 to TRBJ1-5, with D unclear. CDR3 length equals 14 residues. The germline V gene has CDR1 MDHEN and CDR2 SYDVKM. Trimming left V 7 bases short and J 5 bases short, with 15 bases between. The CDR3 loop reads CASTDGLIDQPQHF. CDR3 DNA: TGTGCCAGCACCGATGGACTGATTGATCAGCCCCAGCATTTT.

For the CDR3, the DNA is TGTGCCAGCAGTAAGGGGGACAGGGGCTACGAGCAGTACTTC. Protein product: CASSKGDRGYEQYF. The chain employs TRBV6-5 and TRBJ2-7; TRBD1 matches 10 bases. The junction had 4 bases not matched to a gene; V was cut back by 5 bases and J by 3 bases. CDR3 size: 14 residues. Per the germline V gene, CDR1 is MNHEY and CDR2 is SVGAGI.

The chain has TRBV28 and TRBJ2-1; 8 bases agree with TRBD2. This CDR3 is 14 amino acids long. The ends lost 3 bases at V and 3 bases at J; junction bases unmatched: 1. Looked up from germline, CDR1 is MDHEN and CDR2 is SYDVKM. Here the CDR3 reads CASSFRGGYNEQFF. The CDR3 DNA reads TGTGCCAGCAGTTTCCGGGGGGGCTACAATGAGCAGTTCTTC.

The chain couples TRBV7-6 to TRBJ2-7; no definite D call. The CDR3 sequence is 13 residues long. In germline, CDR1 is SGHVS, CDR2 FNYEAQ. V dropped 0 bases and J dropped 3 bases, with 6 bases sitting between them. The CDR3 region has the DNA TGTGCCAGCAGCTTAGCCCTTGGCTACGAGCAGTACTTC. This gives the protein CASSLALGYEQYF. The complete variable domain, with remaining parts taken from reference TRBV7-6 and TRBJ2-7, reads GAGVSQSPRYKVTKRGQDVALRCDPISGHVSLYWYRQALGQGPEFLTYFNYEAQQDKSGLPNDRFSAERPEGSISTLTIQRTEQRDSAMYRCASSLALGYEQYFGPGTRLTVT.

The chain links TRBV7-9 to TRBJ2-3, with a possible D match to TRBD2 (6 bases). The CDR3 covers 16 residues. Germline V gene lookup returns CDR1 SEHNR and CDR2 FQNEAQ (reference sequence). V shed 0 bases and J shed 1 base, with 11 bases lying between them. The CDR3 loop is CASSLARGTGTDTQYF. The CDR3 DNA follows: TGTGCCAGCAGCTTAGCTCGGGGGACGGGCACAGATACGCAGTATTTT.

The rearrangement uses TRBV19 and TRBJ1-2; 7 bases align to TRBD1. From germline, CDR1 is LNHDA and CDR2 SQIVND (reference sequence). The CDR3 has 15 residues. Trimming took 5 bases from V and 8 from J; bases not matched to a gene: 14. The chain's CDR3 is CASSVGWDSSRGYTF. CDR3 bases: TGTGCCAGTAGTGTAGGTTGGGACAGTAGTAGGGGCTACACCTTC.

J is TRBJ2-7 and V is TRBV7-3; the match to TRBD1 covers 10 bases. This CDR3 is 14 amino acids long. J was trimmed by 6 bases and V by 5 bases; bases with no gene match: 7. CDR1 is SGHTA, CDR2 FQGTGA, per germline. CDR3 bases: TGTGCCAGCAGCACGGGGACAGGGGTGAGCGAGCAGTACTTC. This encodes CASSTGTGVSEQYF.

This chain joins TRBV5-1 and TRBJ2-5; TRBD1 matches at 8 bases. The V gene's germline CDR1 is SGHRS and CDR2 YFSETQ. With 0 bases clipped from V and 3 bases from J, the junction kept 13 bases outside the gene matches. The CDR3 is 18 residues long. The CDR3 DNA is TGCGCCAGCAGCTTGGGGGGCTTCACAGGGGGAGTGAAAGAGACCCAGTACTTC. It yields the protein CASSLGGFTGGVKETQYF.

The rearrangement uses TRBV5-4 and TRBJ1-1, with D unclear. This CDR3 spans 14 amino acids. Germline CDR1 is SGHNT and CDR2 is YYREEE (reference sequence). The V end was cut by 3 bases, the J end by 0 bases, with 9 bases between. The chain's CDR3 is CASSSLNLNTEAFF. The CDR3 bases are TGTGCCAGCAGCTCCCTAAATTTGAACACTGAAGCTTTCTTT.

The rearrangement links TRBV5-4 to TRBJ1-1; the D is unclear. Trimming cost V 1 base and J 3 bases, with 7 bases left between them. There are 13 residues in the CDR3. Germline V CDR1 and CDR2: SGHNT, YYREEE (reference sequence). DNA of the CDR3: TGTGCCAGCAGCTTGTCGTGGGACACTGAAGCTTTCTTT. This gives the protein CASSLSWDTEAFF.

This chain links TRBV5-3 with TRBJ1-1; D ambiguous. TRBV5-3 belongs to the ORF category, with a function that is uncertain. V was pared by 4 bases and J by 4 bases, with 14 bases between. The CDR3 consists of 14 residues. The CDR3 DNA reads TGTGCCAGAAGCGCTCGGAACCTGAGCACTGAAGCTTTCTTT. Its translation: CARSARNLSTEAFF.

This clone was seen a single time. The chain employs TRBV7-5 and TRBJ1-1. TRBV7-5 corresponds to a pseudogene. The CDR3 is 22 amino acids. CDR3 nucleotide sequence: TGTGTCAGAAGCTTACCCCGGAGAGGTATTCCGGGAGGACATATGGTAGACACTGAAGCTTTCTTT. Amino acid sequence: CVRSLPRRGIPGGHMVDTEAFF.

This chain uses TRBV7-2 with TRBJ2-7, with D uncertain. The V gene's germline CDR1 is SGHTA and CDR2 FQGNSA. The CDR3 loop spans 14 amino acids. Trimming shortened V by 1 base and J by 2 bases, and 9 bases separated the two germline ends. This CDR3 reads CASSLEWGTYEQYF. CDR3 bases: TGTGCCAGCAGCTTAGAGTGGGGAACCTACGAGCAGTACTTC.

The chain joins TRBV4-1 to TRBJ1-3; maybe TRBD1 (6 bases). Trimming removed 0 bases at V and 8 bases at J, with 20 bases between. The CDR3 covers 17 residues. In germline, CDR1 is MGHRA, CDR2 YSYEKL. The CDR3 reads CASSQDTAGVYSDTIYF. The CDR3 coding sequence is TGCGCCAGCAGCCAAGATACGGCAGGGGTCTACTCCGACACCATATATTTT.

The CDR3 nucleotides are TGTGCCAGCAGTGATAGGGAGACCTCTGGAAACACCATATATTTT. This gives the protein CASSDRETSGNTIYF. This chain links TRBV6-1 with TRBJ1-3; D not resolved. Germline assignment: CDR1 MNHNS and CDR2 SASEGT. V was trimmed by 3 bases and J by 0 bases, leaving 9 bases between them. This CDR3 is 15 amino acids long.

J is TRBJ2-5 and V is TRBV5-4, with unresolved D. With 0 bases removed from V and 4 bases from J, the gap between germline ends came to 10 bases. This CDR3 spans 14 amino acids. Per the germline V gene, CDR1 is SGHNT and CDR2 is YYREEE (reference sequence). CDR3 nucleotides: TGTGCCAGCAGCTTGGCGACTTTAAGAGAGACCCAGTACTTC. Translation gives CASSLATLRETQYF.

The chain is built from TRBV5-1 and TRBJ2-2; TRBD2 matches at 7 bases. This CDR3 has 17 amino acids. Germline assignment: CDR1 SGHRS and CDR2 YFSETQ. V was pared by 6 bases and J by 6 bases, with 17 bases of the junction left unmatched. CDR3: CASTTGWGRASAGELFF. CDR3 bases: TGCGCCAGCACTACCGGTTGGGGGAGGGCCTCCGCCGGGGAGCTGTTTTTT.

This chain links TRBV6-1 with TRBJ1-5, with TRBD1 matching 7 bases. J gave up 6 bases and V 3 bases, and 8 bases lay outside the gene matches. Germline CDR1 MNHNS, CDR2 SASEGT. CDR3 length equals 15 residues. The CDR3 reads CASSDQGGGSQPQHF. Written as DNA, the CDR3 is TGTGCCAGCAGTGACCAGGGGGGAGGTAGTCAGCCCCAGCATTTT.

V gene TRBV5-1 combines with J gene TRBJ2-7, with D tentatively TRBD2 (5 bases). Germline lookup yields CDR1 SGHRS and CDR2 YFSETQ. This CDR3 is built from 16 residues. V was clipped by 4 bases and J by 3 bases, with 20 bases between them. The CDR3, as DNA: TGCGCCAGCAGCCCTCCTGGGCCGGGGATGCACTACGAGCAGTACTTC. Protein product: CASSPPGPGMHYEQYF.